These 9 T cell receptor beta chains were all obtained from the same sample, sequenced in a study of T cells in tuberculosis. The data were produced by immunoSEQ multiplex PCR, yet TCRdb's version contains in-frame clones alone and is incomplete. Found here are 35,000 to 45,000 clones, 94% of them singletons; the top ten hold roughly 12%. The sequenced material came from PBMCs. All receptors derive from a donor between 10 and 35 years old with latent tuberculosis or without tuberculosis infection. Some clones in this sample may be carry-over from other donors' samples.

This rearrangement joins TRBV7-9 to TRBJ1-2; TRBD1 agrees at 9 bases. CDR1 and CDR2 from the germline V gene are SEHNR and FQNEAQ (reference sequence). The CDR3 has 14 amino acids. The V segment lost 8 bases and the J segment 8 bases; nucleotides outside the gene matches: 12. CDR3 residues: CASGPDRGGNGYTF. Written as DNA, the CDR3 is TGTGCCAGCGGACCGGACAGGGGTGGTAACGGCTACACCTTC.

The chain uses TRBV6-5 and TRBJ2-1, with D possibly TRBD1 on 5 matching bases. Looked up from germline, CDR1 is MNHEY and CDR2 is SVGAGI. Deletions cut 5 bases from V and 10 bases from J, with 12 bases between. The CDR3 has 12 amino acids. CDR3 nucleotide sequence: TGTGCCAGCAGTCGGCGAACAGGAGAGCAGTTCTTC. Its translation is CASSRRTGEQFF.

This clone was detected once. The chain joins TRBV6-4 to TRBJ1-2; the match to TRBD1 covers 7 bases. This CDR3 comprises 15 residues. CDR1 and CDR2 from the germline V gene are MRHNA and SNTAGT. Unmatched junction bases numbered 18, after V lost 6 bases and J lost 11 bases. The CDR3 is CASSPRQGGFFGYTF. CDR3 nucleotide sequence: TGTGCCAGCAGCCCCCGACAGGGCGGTTTCTTTGGTTACACCTTC.

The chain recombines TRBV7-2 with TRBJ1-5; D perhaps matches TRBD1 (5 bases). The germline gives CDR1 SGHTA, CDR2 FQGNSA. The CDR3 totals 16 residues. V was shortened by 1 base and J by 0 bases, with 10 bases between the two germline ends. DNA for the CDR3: TGTGCCAGCAGCTTAGTTCCTAGGGGTAGCAATCAGCCCCAGCATTTT. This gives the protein CASSLVPRGSNQPQHF.

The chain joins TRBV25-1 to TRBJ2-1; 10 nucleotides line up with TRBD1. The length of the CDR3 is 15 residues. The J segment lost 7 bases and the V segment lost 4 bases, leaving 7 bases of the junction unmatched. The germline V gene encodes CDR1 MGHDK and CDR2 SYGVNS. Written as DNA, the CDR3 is TGTGCCAGCAGTGCCAACTGGGACAGGGGAAATGAGCAGTTCTTC. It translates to CASSANWDRGNEQFF.

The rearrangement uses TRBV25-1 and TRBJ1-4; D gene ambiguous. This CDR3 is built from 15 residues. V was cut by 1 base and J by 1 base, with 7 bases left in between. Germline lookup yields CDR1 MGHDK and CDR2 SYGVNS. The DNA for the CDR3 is TGTGCCAGCAGTGAATCACGCAGAACTAATGAAAAACTGTTTTTT. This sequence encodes CASSESRRTNEKLFF.

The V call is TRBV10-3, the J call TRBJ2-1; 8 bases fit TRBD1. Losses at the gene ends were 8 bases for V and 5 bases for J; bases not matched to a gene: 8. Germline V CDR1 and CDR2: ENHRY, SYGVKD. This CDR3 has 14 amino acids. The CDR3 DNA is TGTGCCATCGAGGGCTCGGACAGGGACAATGAGCAGTTCTTC. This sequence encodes CAIEGSDRDNEQFF.

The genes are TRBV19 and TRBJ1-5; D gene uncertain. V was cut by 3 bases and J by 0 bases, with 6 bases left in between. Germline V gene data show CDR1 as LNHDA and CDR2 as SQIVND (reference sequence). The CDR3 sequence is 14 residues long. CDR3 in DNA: TGTGCCAGTAGTATTGGAGGTAGCAATCAGCCCCAGCATTTT. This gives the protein CASSIGGSNQPQHF.

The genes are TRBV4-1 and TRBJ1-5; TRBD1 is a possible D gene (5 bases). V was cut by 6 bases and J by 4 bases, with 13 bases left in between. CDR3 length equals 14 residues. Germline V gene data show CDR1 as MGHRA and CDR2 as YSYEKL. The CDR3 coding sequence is TGCGCCAGCAGAAGGTGGGCAGGGAATCAGCCCCAGCATTTT. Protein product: CASRRWAGNQPQHF.